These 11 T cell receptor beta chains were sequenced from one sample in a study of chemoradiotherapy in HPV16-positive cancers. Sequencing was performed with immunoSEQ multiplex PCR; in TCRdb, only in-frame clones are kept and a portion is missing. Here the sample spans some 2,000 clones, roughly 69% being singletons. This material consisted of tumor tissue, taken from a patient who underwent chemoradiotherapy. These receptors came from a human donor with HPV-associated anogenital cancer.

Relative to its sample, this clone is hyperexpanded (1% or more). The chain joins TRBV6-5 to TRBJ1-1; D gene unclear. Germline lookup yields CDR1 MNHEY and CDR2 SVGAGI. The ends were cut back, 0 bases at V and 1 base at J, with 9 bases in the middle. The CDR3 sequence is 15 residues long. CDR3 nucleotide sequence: TGTGCCAGCAGTTACTCGACCTCAGCGAACACTGAAGCTTTCTTT. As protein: CASSYSTSANTEAFF.

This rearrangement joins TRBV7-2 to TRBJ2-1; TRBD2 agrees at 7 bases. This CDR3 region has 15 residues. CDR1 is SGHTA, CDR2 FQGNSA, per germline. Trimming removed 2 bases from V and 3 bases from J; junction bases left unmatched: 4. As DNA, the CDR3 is TGTGCCAGCAGCTTATCTAGCGGTCGCTACAATGAGCAGTTCTTC. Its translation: CASSLSSGRYNEQFF. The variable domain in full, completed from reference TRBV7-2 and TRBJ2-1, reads GAGVSQSPSNKVTEKGKDVELRCDPISGHTALYWYRQSLGQGLEFLIYFQGNSAPDKSGLPSDRFSAERTGGSVSTLTIQRTQQEDSAVYLCASSLSSGRYNEQFFGPGTRLTVL.

The CDR3 bases are TGTGCCAGCAGTTACTCGACTAGTCCCGGGGAGCTGTTTTTT. Translating it yields CASSYSTSPGELFF. J is TRBJ2-2 and V is TRBV6-6; perhaps TRBD2 as D (6 bases). The CDR3 sequence is 14 residues long. The V and J ends lost 0 bases and 6 bases respectively, with 8 bases between them. CDR1 and CDR2 (germline): MNHNY, SVGAGI (reference sequence).

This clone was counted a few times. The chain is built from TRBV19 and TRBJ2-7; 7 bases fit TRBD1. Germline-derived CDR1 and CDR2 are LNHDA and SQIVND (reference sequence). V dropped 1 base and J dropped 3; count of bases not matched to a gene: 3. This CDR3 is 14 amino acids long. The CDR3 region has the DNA TGTGCCAGTAGTATAGTTGCAGGGGGCTACGAGCAGTACTTC. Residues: CASSIVAGGYEQYF.

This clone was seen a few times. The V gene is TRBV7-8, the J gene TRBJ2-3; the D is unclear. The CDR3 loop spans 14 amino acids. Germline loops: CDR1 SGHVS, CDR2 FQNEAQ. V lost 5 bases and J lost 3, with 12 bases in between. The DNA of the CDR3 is TGTGCCAGCAGCCCTCTTACGGTGACAGATACGCAGTATTTT. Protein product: CASSPLTVTDTQYF. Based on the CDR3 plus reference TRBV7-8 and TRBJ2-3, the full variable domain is GAGVSQSPRYKVAKRGQDVALRCDPISGHVSLFWYQQALGQGPEFLTYFQNEAQLDKSGLPSDRFFAERPEGSVSTLKIQRTQQEDSAVYLCASSPLTVTDTQYFGPGTRLTVL.

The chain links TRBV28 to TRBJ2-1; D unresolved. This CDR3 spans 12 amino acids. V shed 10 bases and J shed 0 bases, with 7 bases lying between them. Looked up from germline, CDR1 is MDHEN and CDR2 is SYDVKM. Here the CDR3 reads CATLSSYNEQFF. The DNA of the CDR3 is TGTGCCACCCTAAGCTCCTACAATGAGCAGTTCTTC.

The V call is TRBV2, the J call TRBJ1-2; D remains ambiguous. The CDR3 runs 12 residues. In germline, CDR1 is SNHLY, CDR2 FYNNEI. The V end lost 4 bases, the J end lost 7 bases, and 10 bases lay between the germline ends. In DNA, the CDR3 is TGTGCCAGCAGTGTAAGAGGTATTGGCTACACCTTC. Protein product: CASSVRGIGYTF.

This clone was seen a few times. CDR3 in amino acids: CASSPGQGIRNGYTF. The CDR3 nucleotides are TGTGCCAGCAGCCCAGGGCAGGGTATCAGGAATGGCTACACCTTC. This chain joins TRBV7-3 and TRBJ1-2; maybe TRBD1 (5 bases). Germline V gene data show CDR1 as SGHTA and CDR2 as FQGTGA. Trimming pared 5 bases from V and 6 bases from J, leaving 19 bases between. The CDR3 covers 15 residues.

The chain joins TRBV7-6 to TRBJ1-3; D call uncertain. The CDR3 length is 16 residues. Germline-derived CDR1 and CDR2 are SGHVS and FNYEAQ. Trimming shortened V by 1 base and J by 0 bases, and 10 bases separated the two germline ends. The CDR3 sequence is CASSLEVRNSGNTIYF. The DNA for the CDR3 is TGTGCCAGCAGCTTAGAGGTCCGAAACTCTGGAAACACCATATATTTT.

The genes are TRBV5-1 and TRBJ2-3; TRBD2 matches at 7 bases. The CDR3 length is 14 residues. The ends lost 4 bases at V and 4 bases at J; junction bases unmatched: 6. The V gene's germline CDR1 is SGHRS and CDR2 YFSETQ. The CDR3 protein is CASSGGELSDTQYF. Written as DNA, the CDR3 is TGCGCCAGCAGCGGGGGGGAATTATCAGATACGCAGTATTTT. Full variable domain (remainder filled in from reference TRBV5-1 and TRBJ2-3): KAGVTQTPRYLIKTRGQQVTLSCSPISGHRSVSWYQQTPGQGLQFLFEYFSETQRNKGNFPGRFSGRQFSNSRSEMNVSTLELGDSALYLCASSGGELSDTQYFGPGTRLTVL.

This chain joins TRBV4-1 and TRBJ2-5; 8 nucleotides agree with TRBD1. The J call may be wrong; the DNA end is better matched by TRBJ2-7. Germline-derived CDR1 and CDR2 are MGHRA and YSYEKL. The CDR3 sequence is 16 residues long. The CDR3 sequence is CASSQAGTGNFYEQYF. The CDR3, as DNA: TGCGCCAGCAGCCAAGCTGGGACAGGAAATTTCTACGAGCAGTACTTC.